Listed here are 27 T cell receptor beta chains from one sample, sequenced in a study of blood T cell repertoires in COVID-19. TCRdb's copy holds only in-frame clones and misses some; the assay was immunoSEQ multiplex PCR. The table lists a few hundred thousand clones, 80% to 90% of them singletons. The source material was peripheral blood. All receptors come from a man older than 75 with acute or convalescent COVID-19.

The V and J genes are TRBV6-6 and TRBJ2-1; 8 bases align to TRBD1. The V gene's germline CDR1 is MNHNY and CDR2 SVGAGI (reference sequence). The CDR3 sequence is 16 residues long. V dropped 2 bases and J dropped 1; count of bases not matched to a gene: 4. The CDR3 loop reads CASSYAGGSSYNEQFF. The CDR3 DNA is TGTGCCAGCAGTTACGCAGGGGGCTCATCCTACAATGAGCAGTTCTTC.

The chain links TRBV12-5 to TRBJ2-5; 8 nucleotides match TRBD1. The CDR3 sequence is 16 residues long. J was trimmed by 3 bases and V by 1 base; bases with no gene match: 7. CDR1 is LGHNT, CDR2 FRNRAP, per germline. CDR3 DNA sequence: TGTGCTAGTGGTTTGGGAGGGCAGGGGGCGAAAGAGACCCAGTACTTC. Translating gives CASGLGGQGAKETQYF.

This chain connects TRBV7-2 to TRBJ2-5, with D perhaps TRBD2 (6 bases). Per germline, CDR1 SGHTA and CDR2 FQGNSA. Trimming pared 8 bases from V and 1 base from J, leaving 11 bases between. CDR3 length: 13 amino acids. The CDR3 region has the DNA TGTGCCAGCCGGAGGGATCCCCAAGAGACCCAGTACTTC. This codes for CASRRDPQETQYF.

The table lists this clone with a few counts. V gene TRBV7-9 combines with J gene TRBJ2-2, with a tentative D call TRBD2 (5 bases). Per the germline V gene, CDR1 is SEHNR and CDR2 is FQNEAQ (reference sequence). Trimming shortened V by 4 bases and J by 5 bases, and 11 bases separated the two germline ends. The CDR3 is 14 amino acids. CDR3 in DNA: TGTGCCAGCAGCTCGACCGGCGGGACCGGGGAGCTGTTTTTT. Protein sequence: CASSSTGGTGELFF.

The sample holds one count of this clone. The V gene is TRBV4-3, the J gene TRBJ2-7, with D possibly matching TRBD1 (5 bases). This CDR3 contains 15 residues. V lost 0 bases and J 2 bases, leaving 11 bases between the germline ends. Germline V gene sequence: CDR1 LGHNA, CDR2 YSLEER. The CDR3 sequence: CASSQDRRAPYEQYF. CDR3 DNA: TGCGCCAGCAGCCAAGATCGCAGGGCCCCCTACGAGCAGTACTTC.

V gene TRBV6-2 or TRBV6-3 combines with J gene TRBJ1-5, with D unresolved. V lost 4 bases and J lost 4, with 8 bases in between. CDR3 length: 13 amino acids. Germline V lookup: CDR1 MNHEY, CDR2 SVGEGT. CDR3 sequence (DNA): TGTGCCAGCAGTTTCAGTTATAATCAGCCCCAGCATTTT. This codes for CASSFSYNQPQHF.

The chain joins TRBV7-9 to TRBJ2-1; 11 bases match TRBD2. Germline CDR1 SEHNR, CDR2 FQNEAQ (reference sequence). The CDR3 length is 15 residues. Germline trimming cut 3 bases from V and 5 bases from J; bases unmatched to any gene: 3. In DNA form, the CDR3 reads TGTGCCAGCAGCTTGGAACTAGCGGGAGACAATGAGCAGTTCTTC. Its protein is CASSLELAGDNEQFF.

Here the CDR3 DNA reads TGTGCCAGCAGGGGACAATTAAATCAGCCCCAGCATTTT. This encodes CASRGQLNQPQHF. The V gene is TRBV6-5, the J gene TRBJ1-5, with a tentative D call TRBD1 (6 bases). The CDR3 totals 13 residues. Germline assignment: CDR1 MNHEY and CDR2 SVGAGI. Trimming took 6 bases from V and 4 from J, leaving 10 bases between them.

This chain connects TRBV29-1 to TRBJ2-7; 13 bases fit TRBD2. This CDR3 contains 14 residues. Losses at the gene ends were 4 bases for V and 3 bases for J; bases not matched to a gene: 3. The V gene's germline CDR1 is SQVTM and CDR2 ANQGSEA. The CDR3, as DNA: TGCAGCGTTGTACGGACTAGCGGGAGCTACGAGCAGTACTTC. Translation gives CSVVRTSGSYEQYF.

The chain has TRBV20-1 and TRBJ1-1, with 10 positions matching TRBD1. Germline V gene lookup returns CDR1 DFQATT and CDR2 SNEGSKA (reference sequence). Trimming took 5 bases from V and 10 from J; bases not matched to a gene: 1. This CDR3 is 10 amino acids long. The CDR3 DNA follows: TGCAGTGCTGGACAGGGGGGAGCTTTCTTT. This gives the protein CSAGQGGAFF.

The rearrangement links TRBV28 to TRBJ2-2, with TRBD1 as a possible D gene (5 bases). Germline V CDR1 and CDR2: MDHEN, SYDVKM. The CDR3 totals 15 residues. The ends were cut back, 3 bases at V and 0 bases at J, with 8 bases in the middle. The CDR3: CASSLGLSNTGELFF. For the CDR3, the DNA is TGTGCCAGCAGTTTGGGGCTATCGAACACCGGGGAGCTGTTTTTT.

This rearrangement joins TRBV5-5 to TRBJ1-1, with TRBD1 identical over 9 bases. Germline lookup yields CDR1 SGHKS and CDR2 YYEKEE (reference sequence). V lost 1 base, J lost 5 bases, and 6 bases stayed unmatched. The CDR3 runs 15 residues. The CDR3 is CASSLSGTGRTEAFF. The CDR3 DNA reads TGTGCCAGCAGCTTGTCTGGGACAGGGAGGACTGAAGCTTTCTTT.

In DNA, the CDR3 is TGCGCCAGCAGCCCTCCAGGCAGAATCACTGAAGCTTTCTTT. Amino acid sequence: CASSPPGRITEAFF. The chain employs TRBV5-1 and TRBJ1-1; no reliable D call. The CDR3 is made up of 14 amino acids. Germline CDR1 and CDR2: SGHRS and YFSETQ. Between the trimmed V and J ends, which lost 4 bases and 4 bases, there was a span of 14 bases.

This clone was observed a single time. The chain is built from TRBV9 and TRBJ2-1; 15 bases match TRBD2. CDR3 size: 17 residues. With V trimmed by 0 bases and J by 6 bases, 4 bases remained unmatched. Germline assignment: CDR1 SGDLS and CDR2 YYNGEE. The CDR3, as DNA: TGTGCCAGCAGCGTAGCCTCGGGACTAGCGGGGGGCAATGAGCAGTTCTTC. The encoded protein is CASSVASGLAGGNEQFF.

The genes are TRBV5-4 and TRBJ2-3, with 7 nucleotides matching TRBD2. The CDR3 has 16 residues. Losses at the gene ends were 6 bases for V and 2 bases for J; bases not matched to a gene: 12. The germline gives CDR1 SGHNT, CDR2 YYREEE (reference sequence). CDR3 bases: TGTGCCAGCACCTCGCGGGCGGGAGCGAACACAGATACGCAGTATTTT. This codes for CASTSRAGANTDTQYF.

This clone was observed a few times. The V gene is TRBV12-3 or TRBV12-4, the J gene TRBJ1-5; 7 nucleotides match TRBD1. The CDR3 totals 13 residues. V shed 6 bases and J 6 bases; nucleotides not matched to a gene: 5. The CDR3 sequence: CASRPTGAQPQHF. CDR3 DNA: TGTGCCAGCAGGCCTACAGGGGCTCAGCCCCAGCATTTT.

V is TRBV11-3 and J is TRBJ2-1; perhaps TRBD1 as D (6 bases). Trimming removed 3 bases from V and 4 bases from J, with 13 bases in between. The CDR3 totals 15 residues. CDR1 and CDR2 from the germline V gene are SGHNT and YENEEA. The CDR3 sequence: CASSFLGQTYNEQFF. CDR3 in DNA: TGTGCCAGCAGCTTTCTAGGACAGACATACAATGAGCAGTTCTTC.

In the case of this clone: This sample includes further DNA sequences coding for the same CDR3. The rearrangement links TRBV15 to TRBJ2-7; 7 bases map to TRBD1. Germline V gives CDR1 LNHNV, CDR2 YYDKDF (reference sequence). Germline trimming cut 5 bases from V and 0 bases from J; bases unmatched to any gene: 4. This CDR3 has 14 amino acids. The CDR3 DNA reads TGTGCCACCAGCCGGACAGGTAGCTCCTACGAGCAGTACTTC. Translating it yields CATSRTGSSYEQYF.

This clone has a handful of counts. V is TRBV9 and J is TRBJ2-3; D remains ambiguous. The CDR3 is 15 amino acids. Germline V gives CDR1 SGDLS, CDR2 YYNGEE. V lost 0 bases, J lost 0 bases, and 8 bases lay in between. CDR3 nucleotide sequence: TGTGCCAGCAGCGTAGCTACGTTTAGCACAGATACGCAGTATTTT. Protein: CASSVATFSTDTQYF.

This clone was seen a few times. The V and J genes are TRBV5-1 and TRBJ2-7, with 10 bases aligning to TRBD1. J was trimmed by 3 bases and V by 0 bases; bases with no gene match: 6. The germline V gene has CDR1 SGHRS and CDR2 YFSETQ. CDR3 length: 16 amino acids. This CDR3 reads CASSLAGTGAGYEQYF. Here the CDR3 DNA reads TGCGCCAGCAGCTTGGCTGGGACAGGGGCGGGCTACGAGCAGTACTTC.

The table lists this clone with a count of one. CDR3 bases: TGTGCCAGCAGCACAGACGGACAGTTCTCTGGAAACACCATATATTTT. It translates to CASSTDGQFSGNTIYF. The chain combines TRBV7-2 with TRBJ1-3; D might be TRBD1 (6 bases). Germline loops: CDR1 SGHTA, CDR2 FQGNSA. The CDR3 is 16 amino acids. Deletions cut 5 bases from V and 0 bases from J, with 14 bases between.

The chain recombines TRBV7-8 with TRBJ1-1, with a possible D match to TRBD1 (5 bases). V was clipped by 3 bases and J by 1 base, with 15 bases between them. Germline V CDR1 and CDR2: SGHVS, FQNEAQ. CDR3 length equals 16 residues. The chain's CDR3 is CASSLYTGLGNTEAFF. In DNA form, the CDR3 reads TGTGCCAGCAGCTTGTATACAGGTTTGGGGAACACTGAAGCTTTCTTT.

The chain joins TRBV6-5 to TRBJ1-2, with 7 nucleotides matching TRBD1. Germline CDR1 MNHEY, CDR2 SVGAGI. The CDR3 consists of 13 residues. The trim removed 7 bases at V and 2 bases at J, leaving 4 bases unmatched. The CDR3 loop reads CASKTTGNYGYTF. CDR3 in DNA: TGTGCCAGCAAAACGACAGGGAACTATGGCTACACCTTC.

The chain employs TRBV28 and TRBJ1-6; 9 positions match TRBD1. V lost 6 bases and J lost 8; bases outside the gene matches: 8. Germline V CDR1 and CDR2: MDHEN, SYDVKM. The CDR3 loop spans 15 amino acids. CDR3 coding DNA: TGTGCCAGCAGGGCGGGACAGGGCGTATATTCACCCCTCCACTTT. Protein sequence: CASRAGQGVYSPLHF.

V is TRBV3-1 (or the pseudogene TRBV3-2) and J is TRBJ1-5; D is perhaps TRBD1 (6 bases). This CDR3 comprises 18 residues. Germline CDR1 is LGHDT and CDR2 is YNNKEL (reference sequence). V dropped 0 bases and J dropped 0 bases, with 15 bases sitting between them. The CDR3 DNA reads as TGTGCCAGCAGCCAAGATGGGACAAGACGTTATAGCAATCAGCCCCAGCATTTT. The encoded protein is CASSQDGTRRYSNQPQHF.

This clone was seen more than once but under ten times. The chain combines TRBV18 with TRBJ2-1; possibly TRBD1 for D (5 bases). Germline CDR1 KGHSH, CDR2 LQKENI. This CDR3 has 14 residues. The germline V and J ends were trimmed by 6 bases and 2 bases, with 11 bases remaining between them. CDR3 sequence (DNA): TGTGCCAGCTCCCTAAGGGGAACCTACAATGAGCAGTTCTTC. Protein product: CASSLRGTYNEQFF. Full variable domain (remainder filled in from reference TRBV18 and TRBJ2-1): NAGVMQNPRHLVRRRGQEARLRCSPMKGHSHVYWYRQLPEEGLKFMVYLQKENIIDESGMPKERFSAEFPKEGPSILRIQQVVRGDSAAYFCASSLRGTYNEQFFGPGTRLTVL.

There are a few counts of this clone. The chain joins TRBV6-5 to TRBJ2-7, with 8 bases matching TRBD1. Germline V gene data show CDR1 as MNHEY and CDR2 as SVGAGI. CDR3 length: 15 amino acids. The J segment lost 6 bases and the V segment lost 6 bases, leaving 13 bases of the junction unmatched. The CDR3 DNA is TGTGCCAGCAGACCCCAGGGGGCGAATAGCGGCGAGCAGTACTTC. Translated, it gives CASRPQGANSGEQYF.